This entry lists 8 T cell receptor beta chains sequenced from one sample in a study of blood T cell repertoires in COVID-19. Libraries were prepared by immunoSEQ multiplex PCR; TCRdb keeps only in-frame clonotypes and omits some of them. The table lists 400,000 to 450,000 clones, about 87% of them singletons. Specimen: peripheral blood. These receptor sequences come from a woman aged 50 to 60 with COVID-19, enrolled during active disease.

This chain connects TRBV5-1 to TRBJ2-7; D gene uncertain. CDR3 size: 13 residues. The V end lost 0 bases, the J end lost 3 bases, and 7 bases lay between the germline ends. The V gene's germline CDR1 is SGHRS and CDR2 YFSETQ. CDR3 loop: CASSLAPLYEQYF. The DNA for the CDR3 is TGCGCCAGCAGCTTGGCTCCCCTCTACGAGCAGTACTTC.

The rearrangement joins TRBV19 to TRBJ2-1; D gene ambiguous. The V and J ends lost 5 bases and 0 bases respectively, with 8 bases between them. Germline V CDR1 and CDR2: LNHDA, SQIVND (reference sequence). The CDR3 contains 14 residues. As DNA, the CDR3 is TGTGCCAGTAGTGCACCGAGCTCCTACAATGAGCAGTTCTTC. Translated: CASSAPSSYNEQFF.

This clone has just one count. The rearrangement joins TRBV5-1 to TRBJ2-5, with 9 bases that match TRBD2. From germline, CDR1 is SGHRS and CDR2 YFSETQ. This CDR3 contains 16 residues. J lost 4 bases, V lost 1 base, and 8 bases had no gene match. Here the CDR3 DNA reads TGCGCCAGCAGCTTGCCCCCCGGGACTAGCATAGAGACCCAGTACTTC. It translates to CASSLPPGTSIETQYF.

The chain is built from TRBV4-1 and TRBJ1-2; D gene ambiguous. CDR1 MGHRA and CDR2 YSYEKL come from the germline V gene. CDR3 length: 13 amino acids. V lost 1 base and J lost 8, with 11 bases in between. This chain's CDR3 is CASSQAKAAGYTF. The CDR3 nucleotides read TGCGCCAGCAGCCAAGCGAAGGCGGCGGGCTACACCTTC.

The V and J genes are TRBV18 and TRBJ2-1; the match to TRBD2 covers 10 bases. V lost 5 bases and J lost 7; bases outside the gene matches: 5. Germline CDR1 KGHSH, CDR2 LQKENI. The CDR3 is 14 amino acids. The CDR3 loop reads CASSGSGGENEQFF. The CDR3, as DNA: TGTGCCAGCTCAGGCAGCGGGGGGGAGAATGAGCAGTTCTTC.

CDR3 in DNA: TGTGCCAGCTCGCGGGGGGCCACCGGGGAGCTGTTTTTT. It yields the protein CASSRGATGELFF. The chain links TRBV2 to TRBJ2-2; 8 nucleotides match TRBD2. Germline CDR1 SNHLY, CDR2 FYNNEI. The CDR3 has 13 amino acids. The V and J ends lost 8 bases and 4 bases, in that order; junction bases with no gene match: 3.

The chain uses TRBV24-1 and TRBJ1-4; D gene uncertain. CDR3 size: 14 residues. The V end lost 4 bases, the J end lost 8 bases, and 13 bases lay between the germline ends. From germline, CDR1 is KGHDR and CDR2 SFDVKD. CDR3 DNA sequence: TGTGCCACCAGTGACGGGGAGGGTCCCGAAAAACTGTTTTTT. Protein: CATSDGEGPEKLFF.

The V call is TRBV5-1, the J call TRBJ1-3; TRBD1 is a possible D gene (5 bases). The V end was cut by 6 bases, the J end by 0 bases, with 19 bases between. This CDR3 region has 17 residues. CDR1 and CDR2 from the germline V gene are SGHRS and YFSETQ. CDR3 coding DNA: TGCGCCAGCAAAACGGGGACTAACCAACCCTCTGGAAACACCATATATTTT. Translated, it gives CASKTGTNQPSGNTIYF. The full variable domain, in which reference TRBV5-1 and TRBJ1-3 provide the parts outside the CDR3, is KAGVTQTPRYLIKTRGQQVTLSCSPISGHRSVSWYQQTPGQGLQFLFEYFSETQRNKGNFPGRFSGRQFSNSRSEMNVSTLELGDSALYLCASKTGTNQPSGNTIYFGEGSWLTVV.